The sequence of this T cell receptor (beta chain) was determined in a study of blood T cells in healthy people across ages. Whole-study context: Per two T cells, about one barcoded beta molecule was captured through template switching. Overall study results and limits: A conclusive naive versus antigen-experienced comparison was prevented by the unsorted PBMCs.

The second PCR ran roughly 7 to 11 cycles with a sample-barcoded 5' primer and J-beta primers. TCRdb analysed the 5' RACE reads with MiXCR anew, one entry per CDR3 protein. The profile shows 800,000 to 950,000 distinct CDR3 sequences, roughly 35% of them singletons. For this clonotype: Its antigen is currently unknown.

Ranging in age from about 6 to 95, the donors were healthy Caucasian individuals from Russia. Ten milliliters was the volume of peripheral blood drawn from each donor. CDR1 is MGHRA and CDR2 is YSYEKL in the germline V gene. Trimming took 6 bases from V and 4 from J, leaving 13 bases between them. This CDR3 spans 14 amino acids. Sequencing was carried out using blood. This sequence joins TRBV4-1 and TRBJ1-3; maybe TRBD1 (6 bases). The clonotype was recovered from a man between 18 and 29 years old in good health. The CDR3 loop reads CASSPSQGGNTIYF. The CDR3 DNA reads TGCGCCAGCAGTCCGAGTCAGGGGGGAAACACCATATATTTT.